This T cell receptor beta chain was found in a study of T-cell reconstitution after alpha-beta-depleted transplantation in children. Broader study findings: By about two months after transplant, alpha-beta T cells reportedly arose from several hundred graft clones that had expanded. T-cell counts and diversity were attributed mostly to newly produced T cells one year after transplant.

This clonotype was detected many times. Its matching antigen is unknown. Unique molecular identifiers were used to barcode this TCRbeta library. In TCRdb, the PCR reads were re-called with MiXCR into one record per CDR3 protein. The sample includes hundreds of thousands of distinct CDR3 sequences, about an eighth of them seen just once. The germline CDR1 and CDR2 sequences are MNHEY and SVGAGI. The V end lost 3 bases, the J end lost 4 bases, and 7 bases lay between the germline ends. This CDR3 spans 13 amino acids. The sequenced sample was PBMCs, obtained before TCRalphabeta/CD19-depleted stem cell transplant. The sequence was obtained from a girl aged 2 to 9 with congenital amegakaryocytic thrombocytopenia, due to receive a stem cell transplant. J is TRBJ2-1 and V is TRBV6-5; possibly TRBD1 for D (5 bases). DNA of the CDR3: TGTGCCAGCAGTTATGACAGTTACAATGAGCAGTTCTTC. Amino acids: CASSYDSYNEQFF.